This T cell receptor beta chain appears in the sequencing data of a study of shared clonotypes between healthy human individuals. In germline, CDR1 is SGHRS, CDR2 YFSETQ. V was pared by 2 bases and J by 8 bases, with 9 bases of the junction left unmatched. This CDR3 has 15 residues. This table comes from immunoSEQ multiplex PCR, and its TCRdb copy is limited to in-frame clones, with some not included. The sample holds about 2.1 million clones, 93% seen once. Terminally differentiated effector memory CD45RA+ cells were left out of the naive CD8 fraction, which was CD45RO-negative and positively selected for CCR7.

The chain joins TRBV5-1 to TRBJ1-4, with 7 bases that match TRBD1. This sequence originates from a young man in good health. Some clones in this sample may be carry-over from other donors' samples. Sequencing was done on a sample of naive CD8+ T cells from PBMCs. Here the CDR3 DNA reads TGCGCCAGCAGCTTCTCAGGGGGGCAGAGCGAAAAACTGTTTTTT. Encoded protein: CASSFSGGQSEKLFF.